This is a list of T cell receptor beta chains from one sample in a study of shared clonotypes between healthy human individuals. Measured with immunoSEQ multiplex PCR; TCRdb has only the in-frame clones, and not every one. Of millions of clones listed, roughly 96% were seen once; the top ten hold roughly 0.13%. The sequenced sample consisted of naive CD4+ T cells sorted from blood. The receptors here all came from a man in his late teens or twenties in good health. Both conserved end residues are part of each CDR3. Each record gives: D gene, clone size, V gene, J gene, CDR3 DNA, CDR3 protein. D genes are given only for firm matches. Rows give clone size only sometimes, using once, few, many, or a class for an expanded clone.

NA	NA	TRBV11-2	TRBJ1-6	TGTGCCAGCAGCTTAGCAGGACAGCGGAGCTCCTATAATTCACCCCTCCACTTT	CASSLAGQRSSYNSPLHF
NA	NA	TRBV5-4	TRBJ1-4	TGTGCCAGCAGTAGAGGGGGAGGAACTAATGAAAAACTGTTTTTT	CASSRGGGTNEKLFF
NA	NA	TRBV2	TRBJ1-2	TGTGCCAGCAGTGAAGACAAGTCAAATGGCTACACCTTC	CASSEDKSNGYTF
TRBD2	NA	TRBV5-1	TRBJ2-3	TGCGCCAGCAGCTTGTTGATAGCGGGGAGCACAGATACGCAGTATTTT	CASSLLIAGSTDTQYF
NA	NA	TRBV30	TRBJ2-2	TGTGCCTGGAGTTGGCAGGGATGGACCGGGGAGCTGTTTTTT	CAWSWQGWTGELFF
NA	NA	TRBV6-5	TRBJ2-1	TGTGCCAGCACCCCCAGCGCCAGCTCCTACAATGAGCAGTTCTTC	CASTPSASSYNEQFF
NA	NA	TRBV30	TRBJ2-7	TGTGCCTGGAGCCCGGGGTTCTCCTACGAGCAGTACTTC	CAWSPGFSYEQYF
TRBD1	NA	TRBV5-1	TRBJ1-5	TGCGCCAGCAGCTCCCGAGGACAGGCGGGTCAGCCCCAGCATTTT	CASSSRGQAGQPQHF
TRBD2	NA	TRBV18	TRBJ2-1	TGTGCCAGCTCGCCCGGGACTAATAATGAGCAGTTCTTC	CASSPGTNNEQFF
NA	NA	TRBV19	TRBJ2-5	TGTGCCAGTAAGACACCCGGGGAGACCCAGTACTTC	CASKTPGETQYF
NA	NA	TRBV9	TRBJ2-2	TGTGCCAGCAGCGTAGCTTACGACAGTATCACCGGGGAGCTGTTTTTT	CASSVAYDSITGELFF
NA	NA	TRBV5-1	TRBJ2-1	TGCGCCAGCAGCCCGGAAGGGGGTCAGGGATACAATGAGCAGTTCTTC	CASSPEGGQGYNEQFF
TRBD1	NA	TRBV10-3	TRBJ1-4	TGTGCCATCAGTGAGTTAGGACAGGGTATTGAAAAACTGTTTTTT	CAISELGQGIEKLFF
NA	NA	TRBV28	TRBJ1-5	TGTGCCAGCATTGAGGGCAGCTATAGCAATCAGCCCCAGCATTTT	CASIEGSYSNQPQHF
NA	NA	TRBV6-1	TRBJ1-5	TGTGCCAGCAGTGAAGGGGCAGTCAATCAGCCCCAGCATTTT	CASSEGAVNQPQHF
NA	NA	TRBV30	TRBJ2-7	TGTGCCTGGAGTGTAGATGGTCACGATAGCTCCTACGAGCAGTACTTC	CAWSVDGHDSSYEQYF
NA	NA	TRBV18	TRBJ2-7	TGTGCCAGCTCACCACTTTACACGAAGCTTGCCTACGAGCAGTACTTC	CASSPLYTKLAYEQYF
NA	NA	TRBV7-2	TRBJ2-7	TGTGCCAGCAGCTTTGGGACTAGGGGGCTCTACGAGCAGTACTTC	CASSFGTRGLYEQYF
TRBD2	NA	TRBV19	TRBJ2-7	TGTGCCAGTAGTAGCGGGAGCCACTACGAGCAGTACTTC	CASSSGSHYEQYF
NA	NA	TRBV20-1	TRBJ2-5	TGCAGTGCCCGCGGGCAAGAGACCCAGTACTTC	CSARGQETQYF
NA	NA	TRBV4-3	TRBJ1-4	TGCGCCAGCTGCCCGGAAGCTGCAACTAATGAAAAACTGTTTTTT	CASCPEAATNEKLFF
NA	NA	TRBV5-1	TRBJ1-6	TGCGCCAGCAGCTTGCCGGGTAGTAATAATTCACCCCTCCACTTT	CASSLPGSNNSPLHF
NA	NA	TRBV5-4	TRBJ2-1	TGTGCCAGCAGCTTGGGTGGACAGCTGACCTACAATGAGCAGTTCTTC	CASSLGGQLTYNEQFF
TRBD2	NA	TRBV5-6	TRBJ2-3	TGTGCCAGCAATCCGGAGCGGGAAACAGATACGCAGTATTTT	CASNPERETDTQYF
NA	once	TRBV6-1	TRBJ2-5	TGTGCCAGCAGTGTTTCTATACAAGAGACCCAGTACTTC	CASSVSIQETQYF
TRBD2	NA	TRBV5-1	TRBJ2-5	TGCGCCAGCAGCCTGGCTTTAGCGGGAGCAGAGACCCAGTACTTC	CASSLALAGAETQYF
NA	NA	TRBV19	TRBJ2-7	TGTGCCAGTAACCGACAGGGAGGGGGCAGGGACGAGCAGTACTTC	CASNRQGGGRDEQYF
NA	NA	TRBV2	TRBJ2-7	TGTGCCAGCGAGTTAGGGTACGAGCAGTACTTC	CASELGYEQYF
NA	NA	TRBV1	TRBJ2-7	TGCACCAGCAGCCAAAGCGGGCAGTACTTC	CTSSQSGQYF
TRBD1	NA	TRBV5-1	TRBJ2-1	TGCGCCAGCAGCTTGGTTCGACAGGGAACCTACAATGAGCAGTTCTTC	CASSLVRQGTYNEQFF
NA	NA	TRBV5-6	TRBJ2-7	TGTGCCAGCAGCTTCCGGGCCTCGACAGCCTACGAGCAGTACTTC	CASSFRASTAYEQYF
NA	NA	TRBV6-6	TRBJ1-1	TGTGCCAGCTCAACGTTGGGGGGTATGAACACTGAAGCTTTCTTT	CASSTLGGMNTEAFF
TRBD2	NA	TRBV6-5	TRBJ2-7	TGTGCCAGCAGTTATCGGCGGGAGGGCTCCTACGAGCAGTACTTC	CASSYRREGSYEQYF
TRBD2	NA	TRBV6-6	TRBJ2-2	TGTGCCAGCACTCTACTCGTGGCGGGAGTCAACGGGGAGCTGTTTTTT	CASTLLVAGVNGELFF
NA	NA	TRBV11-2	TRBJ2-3	TGTGCCAGCAGCTTAGAAGTCGGTCAGGGCACAGATACGCAGTATTTT	CASSLEVGQGTDTQYF
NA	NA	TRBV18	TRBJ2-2	TGTGCCAGCTCACGGAGAGGAACCGGGGAGCTGTTTTTT	CASSRRGTGELFF
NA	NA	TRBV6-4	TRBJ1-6	TGTGCCAGCAGTGACTCGGGCAGGGGAAGGAATTCACCCCTCCACTTT	CASSDSGRGRNSPLHF
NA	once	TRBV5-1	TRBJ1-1	TGCGCCAGCAGCTTGGGGGGTTGGAACACTGAAGCTTTCTTT	CASSLGGWNTEAFF
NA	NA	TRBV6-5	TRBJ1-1	TGTGCCAGCAGTTACTCGCTACCCCCATCAAACACTGAAGCTTTCTTT	CASSYSLPPSNTEAFF
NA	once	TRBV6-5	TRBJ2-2	TGTGCCAGCAACCCCGGGCCGGAGGTCACCGGGGAGCTGTTTTTT	CASNPGPEVTGELFF
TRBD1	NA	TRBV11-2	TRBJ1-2	TGTGCCAGCAGCCTCCACTCGGGACAGGACGACTATGGCTACACCTTC	CASSLHSGQDDYGYTF
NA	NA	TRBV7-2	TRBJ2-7	TGTGCCAGCAGCTTAGACCGACTTTCCTACGAGCAGTACTTC	CASSLDRLSYEQYF
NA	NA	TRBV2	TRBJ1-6	TGTGCCAGCAGCGAGCCGGGACGGTCGAATTCACCCCTCCACTTT	CASSEPGRSNSPLHF
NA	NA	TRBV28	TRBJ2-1	TGTGCCAGCAGTTTTAATCGGGGCAATGAGCAGTTCTTC	CASSFNRGNEQFF
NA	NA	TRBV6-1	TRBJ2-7	TGTGCCAGCAGTGAACTTGACAGTTTAGGCTCCTACGAGCAGTACTTC	CASSELDSLGSYEQYF
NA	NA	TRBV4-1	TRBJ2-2	TGCGCCAGCAGCCAACAATTGGCGCCCATGGGCACCGGGGAGCTGTTTTTT	CASSQQLAPMGTGELFF
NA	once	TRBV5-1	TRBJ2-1	TGCGCCAGCAGCTTGGACGCCCTCATCTACAATGAGCAGTTCTTC	CASSLDALIYNEQFF
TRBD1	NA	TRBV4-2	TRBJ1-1	TGTGCCAGCAGCCAGGAGGACAGGGCCACTGAAGCTTTCTTT	CASSQEDRATEAFF
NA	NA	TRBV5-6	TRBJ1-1	TGTGCCAGCAGCTTGGGGAGGCTTGATGCTTTCTTT	CASSLGRLDAFF
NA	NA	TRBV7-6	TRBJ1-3	TGTGCCAGCAGCTTAGCCGAGACCCTCTCTGGAAACACCATATATTTT	CASSLAETLSGNTIYF
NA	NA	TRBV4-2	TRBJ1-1	TGTGCCAGCAGCCAAGAGCCAGGGAAGAGCACTGAAGCTTTCTTT	CASSQEPGKSTEAFF
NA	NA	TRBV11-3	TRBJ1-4	TGTGCCAGCACCTTACCGGTGGGGGGTCAGAAACTGTTTTTT	CASTLPVGGQKLFF
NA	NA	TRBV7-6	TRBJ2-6	TGTGCCAGCAGCTTACAGGGTTGGACCCCCTCTGGGGCCAACGTCCTGACTTTC	CASSLQGWTPSGANVLTF